A single sample gave rise to the 14 T cell receptor beta chains below, sequenced in a study of identical twins. MiXCR was run by TCRdb on the 5' RACE reads, yielding one entry per CDR3 protein. This table has under 500,000 distinct CDR3 sequences, roughly an eighth appearing once. These data also formed part of another study, on yellow fever vaccine responses in identical twins.

The sequenced sample consisted of CD4+ T cells sorted from blood. Receptor source: a woman under 30 in good health.

The chain combines TRBV7-8 with TRBJ2-7, with 9 positions matching TRBD1. The CDR3 sequence is 15 residues long. After removal of 4 bases from V and 5 bases from J, the junction contained 9 bases not matched to a gene. In germline, CDR1 is SGHVS, CDR2 FQNEAQ. The CDR3, as DNA: TGTGCCAGCAGCTACCGGGACAGGGCTTCCCACGAGCAGTACTTC. As protein: CASSYRDRASHEQYF.

The V call is TRBV20-1, the J call TRBJ2-4; D is possibly TRBD1 (5 bases). Germline CDR1 and CDR2: DFQATT and SNEGSKA (reference sequence). The CDR3 runs to 15 residues. V lost 3 bases, J lost 1 base, and 13 bases lay in between. This CDR3 reads CSASEGAVAKNIQYF. CDR3 DNA sequence: TGCAGTGCTAGTGAAGGGGCGGTGGCCAAAAACATTCAGTACTTC.

In its sample, this clonotype was seen a few times. This chain uses TRBV2 with TRBJ1-5, with TRBD1 matching 7 bases. Germline assignment: CDR1 SNHLY and CDR2 FYNNEI. Unmatched junction bases numbered 6, after V lost 4 bases and J lost 3 bases. The length of the CDR3 is 15 residues. CDR3 DNA sequence: TGTGCCAGCAGTGTTAGACAGGGAGACAATCAGCCCCAGCATTTT. It is translated as CASSVRQGDNQPQHF. The full variable domain, rest sourced from reference TRBV2 and TRBJ1-5, is EPEVTQTPSHQVTQMGQEVILRCVPISNHLYFYWYRQILGQKVEFLVSFYNNEISEKSEIFDDQFSVERPDGSNFTLKIRSTKLEDSAMYFCASSVRQGDNQPQHFGDGTRLSIL.

This clonotype has ten or more counts. This chain joins TRBV5-1 and TRBJ2-7, with 10 positions matching TRBD1. The CDR3 extends over 15 amino acids. CDR1 and CDR2 (germline): SGHRS, YFSETQ. The junction had 3 bases not matched to a gene; V was cut back by 1 base and J by 2 bases. In DNA form, the CDR3 reads TGCGCCAGCAGCTTGAGTGGACAGGGGGCCTACGAGCAGTACTTC. It yields the protein CASSLSGQGAYEQYF. Full variable domain (rest looked up from reference TRBV5-1 and TRBJ2-7): KAGVTQTPRYLIKTRGQQVTLSCSPISGHRSVSWYQQTPGQGLQFLFEYFSETQRNKGNFPGRFSGRQFSNSRSEMNVSTLELGDSALYLCASSLSGQGAYEQYFGPGTRLTVT.

The rearrangement uses TRBV20-1 and TRBJ2-7; 11 bases map to TRBD2. This CDR3 is built from 15 residues. The germline CDR1 and CDR2 sequences are DFQATT and SNEGSKA (reference sequence). Trimming cost V 4 bases and J 2 bases; bases outside gene matches: 7. The CDR3 loop reads CSAKLGLAGTYEQYF. For the CDR3, the DNA is TGCAGTGCTAAGCTTGGACTAGCGGGTACCTACGAGCAGTACTTC.

This clonotype has a handful of counts. Relative to the germline gene, one junction end is altered; a read error may explain this. This chain links TRBV20-1 with TRBJ1-5; 8 bases fit TRBD1. CDR3 length: 15 residues. Germline-derived CDR1 and CDR2 are DFQATT and SNEGSKA (reference sequence). The CDR3 sequence is CSARDKPTGEQPQHF. CDR3 bases: TGCAGTGCTAGAGATAAGCCGACAGGGGAACAGCCCCAGCACTTT.

This clonotype was detected many times. The CDR3 sequence: CASSGSQETQYF. The CDR3 nucleotides are TGTGCCAGCTCGGGTTCCCAAGAGACCCAGTACTTC. The chain has TRBV28 and TRBJ2-5; D is ambiguous. CDR1 is MDHEN and CDR2 is SYDVKM in the germline V gene. The CDR3 runs 12 residues. Trimming removed 8 bases from V and 1 base from J, with 8 bases in between. Supplemented by reference TRBV28 and TRBJ2-5, the full variable domain reads DVKVTQSSRYLVKRTGEKVFLECVQDMDHENMFWYRQDPGLGLRLIYFSYDVKMKEKGDIPEGYSVSREKKERFSLILESASTNQTSMYLCASSGSQETQYFGPGTRLLVL.

This clonotype was recorded at least ten times. V usage is TRBV11-2 and J usage is TRBJ1-1, with D possibly being TRBD1 (5 bases). The CDR3 covers 15 residues. With 0 bases removed from V and 4 bases from J, the gap between germline ends came to 12 bases. The germline V gene has CDR1 SGHAT and CDR2 FQNNGV. The CDR3 DNA reads as TGTGCCAGCAGCTTAGACGCAGGGCGGGCCACTGAAGCTTTCTTT. Protein sequence: CASSLDAGRATEAFF.

In nucleotides, the CDR3 is TGTGCCAGCAGCCAAGTAATTGGGAGGACTAATTCACCCCTCCACTTT. Its translation: CASSQVIGRTNSPLHF. The chain recombines TRBV3-1 with TRBJ1-6; D uncertain. Germline CDR1 LGHDT, CDR2 YNNKEL (reference sequence). The CDR3 length is 16 residues. V was trimmed by 1 base and J by 6 bases, leaving 13 bases between them.

The J gene is TRBJ1-4, the V gene TRBV3-1, with 9 bases fitting TRBD1. V dropped 0 bases and J dropped 8; count of bases not matched to a gene: 7. The CDR3 consists of 16 residues. Germline CDR1 is LGHDT and CDR2 is YNNKEL (reference sequence). As DNA, the CDR3 is TGTGCCAGCAGCCAAGATGCTAGGACAGGGGAGGAAAAACTGTTTTTT. Residues: CASSQDARTGEEKLFF.

In its sample, this clonotype was seen a few times. The CDR3 loop reads CASSLGREREQFF. The DNA of the CDR3 is TGCGCCAGCAGCCTGGGGCGTGAACGGGAGCAGTTCTTC. This chain uses TRBV5-1 with TRBJ2-1; possibly TRBD1 for D (5 bases). The CDR3 is made up of 13 amino acids. Germline-derived CDR1 and CDR2 are SGHRS and YFSETQ. V was cut by 4 bases and J by 10 bases, with 15 bases left in between.

This clonotype was counted at least ten times. The rearrangement uses TRBV4-3 and TRBJ2-2, with a weak D call TRBD1 (5 bases). In germline, CDR1 is LGHNA, CDR2 YSLEER. V shed 0 bases and J shed 5 bases, with 10 bases lying between them. The CDR3 extends over 15 amino acids. CDR3 bases: TGCGCCAGCAGCCAAGACGAAAGGGGAACCGGGGAGCTGTTTTTT. Its translation is CASSQDERGTGELFF.

V is TRBV13 and J is TRBJ2-3; 14 nucleotides align to TRBD2. The CDR3 length is 17 residues. Germline V gives CDR1 PRHDT, CDR2 FYEKMQ (reference sequence). J lost 2 bases, V lost 5 bases, and 6 bases had no gene match. The CDR3, as DNA: TGTGCCAGCAGCAAAGGACTAGCGGGGGGACTCACAGATACGCAGTATTTT. It yields the protein CASSKGLAGGLTDTQYF.

Here the CDR3 reads CSAKRRPTENEQFF. The CDR3, as DNA: TGCAGTGCTAAACGCCGGCCTACAGAGAATGAGCAGTTCTTC. V and J are TRBV20-1 and TRBJ2-1; D remains unclear. This CDR3 is built from 14 residues. In germline, CDR1 is DFQATT, CDR2 SNEGSKA (reference sequence). The V gene lost 4 bases and the J gene lost 7 bases, with 17 bases spanning the gap.